These 9 T cell receptor beta chains originate from one sample sequenced in a study of cytomegalovirus exposure and HLA in healthy donors. Primers: 60 Vbeta forward and 13 Jbeta reverse. Clones were read by immunoSEQ multiplex PCR, and TCRdb kept only the in-frame ones, dropping some. The sample lists under 200,000 clones, roughly 77% occurring once. Sample: PBMCs. All receptors derive from a male donor in good health and CMV-seropositive.

This clone turned up a few times. V gene TRBV7-2 combines with J gene TRBJ2-7; 9 bases agree with TRBD1. Trimming took 4 bases from V and 2 from J; bases not matched to a gene: 6. CDR1 is SGHTA and CDR2 is FQGNSA in the germline V gene. The CDR3 extends over 15 amino acids. The CDR3 here is CASSSPGQGTYEQYF. The DNA for the CDR3 is TGTGCCAGCAGCTCCCCAGGACAGGGGACCTACGAGCAGTACTTC.

This clone was observed a handful of times. This chain joins TRBV5-1 and TRBJ1-1; possibly TRBD1 for D (6 bases). Germline-derived CDR1 and CDR2 are SGHRS and YFSETQ. Trimming cost V 4 bases and J 4 bases, with 23 bases left between them. The CDR3 runs to 17 residues. CDR3 protein: CASSQIQGRQGSTEAFF. CDR3 nucleotide sequence: TGCGCCAGCAGCCAGATACAGGGACGCCAGGGGAGCACTGAAGCTTTCTTT.

This clone appeared a few times. The genes are TRBV9 and TRBJ2-3; tentatively, D is TRBD2 (5 bases). The ends were cut back, 2 bases at V and 6 bases at J, with 13 bases in the middle. The CDR3 extends over 14 amino acids. CDR1 and CDR2 (germline): SGDLS, YYNGEE. The CDR3 nucleotides read TGTGCCAGCAGCGTCAAGGGAGACTGGGATACGCAGTATTTT. Translating it yields CASSVKGDWDTQYF.

The J gene is TRBJ1-6, the V gene TRBV30; D ambiguous. The V end lost 7 bases, the J end lost 7 bases, and 14 bases lay between the germline ends. Germline CDR1 and CDR2: GTSNPN and SVGIG (reference sequence). CDR3 length equals 13 residues. CDR3 residues: CAFTLDRNSPLHF. CDR3 nucleotides: TGTGCCTTTACCCTAGATCGGAATTCACCCCTCCACTTT.

This clone turned up a few times. This chain links TRBV30 with TRBJ2-7, with 7 positions matching TRBD1. Germline CDR1 GTSNPN, CDR2 SVGIG (reference sequence). The CDR3 is 12 residues long. V shed 3 bases and J 6 bases; nucleotides not matched to a gene: 5. In DNA form, the CDR3 reads TGTGCCTGGAGACAGGGGAAAGGCGAGCAGTACTTC. Translated: CAWRQGKGEQYF.

This clone appeared once. The V call is TRBV19, the J call TRBJ2-1; 7 bases line up with TRBD1. Germline V gene lookup returns CDR1 LNHDA and CDR2 SQIVND (reference sequence). The CDR3 has 9 amino acids. The J segment lost 13 bases and the V segment lost 11 bases, leaving 5 bases of the junction unmatched. DNA for the CDR3: TGTGCCGGACAGGTGAAACAGTTCTTC. Its translation: CAGQVKQFF.

The chain couples TRBV9 to TRBJ2-1; tentatively, D is TRBD2 (6 bases). V was cut by 3 bases and J by 6 bases, with 13 bases left in between. Germline CDR1 SGDLS, CDR2 YYNGEE. This CDR3 contains 14 residues. The CDR3 protein is CASSGSGTFNEQFF. The CDR3 DNA follows: TGTGCCAGCAGCGGCTCCGGGACTTTCAATGAGCAGTTCTTC.

A few counts support this clone. The chain joins TRBV4-2 to TRBJ2-7; 9 nucleotides align to TRBD2. The CDR3 totals 17 residues. The trim removed 0 bases at V and 1 base at J, leaving 7 bases unmatched. Germline lookup yields CDR1 LGHNA and CDR2 YNFKEQ. The CDR3, as DNA: TGTGCCAGCAGCCAAGAATCTCTCGCGGGAGGGTCCTACGAGCAGTACTTC. Translation: CASSQESLAGGSYEQYF.

V gene TRBV7-3 combines with J gene TRBJ2-5; a weak D match, TRBD2 (5 bases). CDR1 is SGHTA and CDR2 is FQGTGA in the germline V gene. The CDR3 runs 14 residues. The V end was cut by 3 bases, the J end by 5 bases, with 13 bases between. CDR3 in amino acids: CASSLGKRGETQYF. The CDR3 region has the DNA TGTGCCAGCAGCTTGGGAAAGCGAGGGGAGACCCAGTACTTC.